These 21 T cell receptor beta chains originate from one sample sequenced in a study of early T cells in non-severe SARS-CoV-2 infection. TCRdb recomputed calls from the 5' RACE reads with MiXCR, one row per CDR3 protein. The data contain approximately 97,000 distinct CDR3 sequences, about 10% of them singletons. This specimen was whole blood, taken at baseline. The receptor set was obtained from an adult who was a healthcare worker with PCR-confirmed SARS-CoV-2 infection or an uninfected control (not recorded which).

This clonotype turned up a few times. V and J are TRBV6-1 and TRBJ1-1, with a weak D call TRBD1 (5 bases). V lost 2 bases to trimming and J lost 7 bases, with 8 bases between them. Germline V gives CDR1 MNHNS, CDR2 SASEGT. This CDR3 contains 12 residues. The CDR3 region has the DNA TGTGCCAGCAGTGAACGGGGGGGTGAAGCTTTCTTT. Translating gives CASSERGGEAFF.

The chain carries TRBV5-5 and TRBJ1-4, with no clear D. The V gene lost 2 bases and the J gene lost 5 bases, with 10 bases spanning the gap. The CDR3 extends over 14 amino acids. Germline loops: CDR1 SGHKS, CDR2 YYEKEE (reference sequence). CDR3 sequence reads: CASSFAGENEKLFF. CDR3 sequence (DNA): TGTGCCAGCAGCTTTGCGGGAGAGAATGAAAAACTGTTTTTT.

This clonotype was seen more than once but under ten times. V gene TRBV5-1 combines with J gene TRBJ2-2; D unclear. Germline CDR1 reads SGHRS; CDR2 reads YFSETQ. CDR3 length: 15 amino acids. Trimming removed 0 bases at V and 4 bases at J, with 10 bases between. The CDR3 sequence: CASSLDGLGTGELFF. In nucleotides, the CDR3 is TGCGCCAGCAGCTTGGACGGGCTCGGCACCGGGGAGCTGTTTTTT.

The J gene is TRBJ2-7, the V gene TRBV12-5, with 12 bases identical to TRBD1. Germline CDR1 and CDR2: LGHNT and FRNRAP. V lost 4 bases, J lost 5 bases, and 6 bases stayed unmatched. The length of the CDR3 is 15 residues. Here the CDR3 reads CASGSGTGGFNEQYF. The CDR3, as DNA: TGTGCTAGTGGTTCCGGGACAGGGGGCTTCAACGAGCAGTACTTC.

This clonotype has a handful of counts. The rearrangement uses TRBV20-1 and TRBJ2-1; TRBD2 matches at 10 bases. The germline V gene has CDR1 DFQATT and CDR2 SNEGSKA (reference sequence). This CDR3 is built from 12 residues. The V segment lost 1 base and the J segment 10 bases; nucleotides outside the gene matches: 1. CDR3 bases: TGCAGTGCTAGAGGACTAGCGGGCGAGCAGTTCTTC. Protein: CSARGLAGEQFF.

There are a few counts of this clonotype. The chain is built from TRBV11-2 and TRBJ2-7; 13 bases align to TRBD2. The germline CDR1 and CDR2 sequences are SGHAT and FQNNGV. Losses at the gene ends were 3 bases for V and 7 bases for J; bases not matched to a gene: 3. CDR3 length equals 14 residues. CDR3 sequence (DNA): TGTGCCAGCAGCTTCGGACTAGCGGGGGAAGAGCAGTACTTC. This encodes CASSFGLAGEEQYF.

The CDR3: CASSPGTPENEQYF. The DNA of the CDR3 is TGTGCCAGCTCCCCCGGGACCCCAGAGAACGAGCAGTACTTC. This chain uses TRBV18 with TRBJ2-7; tentatively, D is TRBD1 or TRBD2 (5 bases each). Trimming left V 6 bases short and J 5 bases short, with 17 bases between. The CDR3 runs 14 residues. CDR1 KGHSH and CDR2 LQKENI come from the germline V gene.

This clonotype was counted only a few times. This rearrangement joins TRBV20-1 to TRBJ1-6; D uncertain. Between the trimmed V and J ends, which lost 3 bases and 8 bases, there was a span of 11 bases. The CDR3 runs to 13 residues. Germline-derived CDR1 and CDR2 are DFQATT and SNEGSKA (reference sequence). The DNA of the CDR3 is TGCAGTGCTAGGAGGGAAACGCATTCACCCCTCCACTTT. The encoded protein is CSARRETHSPLHF.

The chain is built from TRBV9 and TRBJ1-2; D not certain. This CDR3 has 11 amino acids. Germline V gene data show CDR1 as SGDLS and CDR2 as YYNGEE. The V gene lost 2 bases and the J gene lost 11 bases, with 10 bases spanning the gap. CDR3 nucleotide sequence: TGTGCCAGCAGCGTCGGCATGAGATACACCTTC. This codes for CASSVGMRYTF.

This clonotype was observed a few times. V usage is TRBV5-1 and J usage is TRBJ2-7; D possibly corresponds to TRBD2 (5 bases). Trimming took 0 bases from V and 3 from J, leaving 16 bases between them. The CDR3 runs 16 residues. From germline, CDR1 is SGHRS and CDR2 YFSETQ. The chain's CDR3 is CASSLASRSGNYEQYF. As DNA, the CDR3 is TGCGCCAGCAGCTTGGCCTCCCGCTCGGGGAACTACGAGCAGTACTTC.

V is TRBV24-1 and J is TRBJ2-6, with D maybe TRBD1 (6 bases). The germline V gene encodes CDR1 KGHDR and CDR2 SFDVKD. Trimming stripped 10 bases from V and 0 bases from J, with 12 bases between. This CDR3 comprises 15 residues. This CDR3 reads CATQGRNSGANVLTF. The CDR3 DNA sequence: TGTGCCACACAGGGTAGGAACTCTGGGGCCAACGTCCTGACTTTC.

The chain employs TRBV12-3 or TRBV12-4 and TRBJ1-5; a weak D match, TRBD1 (5 bases). The CDR3 is 11 amino acids. The CDR3 sequence: CIGGSNQPQHF. The CDR3 nucleotides read TGTATCGGGGGAAGCAATCAGCCCCAGCATTTT.

Only a few counts were recorded for this clonotype. J is TRBJ1-3 and V is TRBV5-4; D not certain. Germline CDR1 SGHNT, CDR2 YYREEE (reference sequence). This CDR3 comprises 13 residues. Trimming left V 1 base short and J 3 bases short, with 5 bases between. DNA of the CDR3: TGTGCCAGCAGCTTGACTAATGGAAACACCATATATTTT. Translating gives CASSLTNGNTIYF.

This sequence joins TRBV7-2 and TRBJ2-2; the D gene is possibly TRBD2 (6 bases). The CDR3 contains 16 residues. Trimming removed 5 bases at V and 3 bases at J, with 16 bases between. Germline V lookup: CDR1 SGHTA, CDR2 FQGNSA. In DNA, the CDR3 is TGTGCCAGCAGCCGGAGGGTGAGGGAGGACACCGGGGAGCTGTTTTTT. It is translated as CASSRRVREDTGELFF.

The chain has TRBV30 and TRBJ2-2; 9 positions agree with TRBD1. Trimming removed 6 bases from V and 4 bases from J; junction bases left unmatched: 12. The CDR3 covers 16 residues. Germline values: CDR1 GTSNPN, CDR2 SVGIG (reference sequence). CDR3 DNA sequence: TGTGCCTGTCCGGGACAGGGTGGTAGTGGCACCGGGGAGCTGTTTTTT. Its protein is CACPGQGGSGTGELFF.

The table lists this clonotype with a few counts. J is TRBJ1-2 and V is TRBV7-2, with 8 bases matching TRBD1. The CDR3 contains 13 residues. Trimming took 4 bases from V and 4 from J; bases not matched to a gene: 2. CDR1 is SGHTA, CDR2 FQGNSA, per germline. CDR3 loop: CASSWTGSYGYTF. DNA of the CDR3: TGTGCCAGCAGCTGGACAGGGTCCTATGGCTACACCTTC.

The table lists this clonotype with many counts. The genes are TRBV6-5 and TRBJ2-1; D perhaps matches TRBD2 (5 bases). Looked up from germline, CDR1 is MNHEY and CDR2 is SVGAGI. Trimming shortened V by 2 bases and J by 4 bases, and 15 bases separated the two germline ends. The CDR3 contains 16 residues. CDR3 in DNA: TGTGCCAGCAGTTACGGCCCGGGCTCGGGGTACAATGAGCAGTTCTTC. It specifies CASSYGPGSGYNEQFF.

The chain combines TRBV3-1 with TRBJ1-1, with 10 nucleotides matching TRBD1. Germline V gene sequence: CDR1 LGHDT, CDR2 YNNKEL (reference sequence). J was trimmed by 3 bases and V by 2 bases; bases with no gene match: 9. The CDR3 length is 17 residues. Here the CDR3 DNA reads TGTGCCAGCAGCCAACTATATGCCGGGACAGGGGACACTGAAGCTTTCTTT. Translation gives CASSQLYAGTGDTEAFF.

This clonotype was counted only a few times. This chain joins TRBV7-8 and TRBJ1-4; D is possibly TRBD1 (6 bases). The germline CDR1 and CDR2 sequences are SGHVS and FQNEAQ. The CDR3 consists of 14 residues. Trimming took off 4 bases at V and 6 bases at J, with 12 bases between the two ends. The CDR3 coding sequence is TGTGCCAGCAGCTCGGACAGTGGTCATGAAAAACTGTTTTTT. Translation gives CASSSDSGHEKLFF.

The chain has TRBV16 and TRBJ2-6; D is undetermined. The germline CDR1 and CDR2 sequences are KGHSY and FQNENV. Trimming took off 4 bases at V and 4 bases at J, with 8 bases between the two ends. CDR3 size: 14 residues. CDR3: CASSPRRGANVLTF. CDR3 in DNA: TGTGCCAGCAGCCCCCGTCGCGGGGCCAACGTCCTGACTTTC.

The chain is built from TRBV5-5 and TRBJ2-1; D is unresolved. This CDR3 is 13 amino acids long. V was pared by 3 bases and J by 9 bases, with 13 bases between. Germline CDR1 reads SGHKS; CDR2 reads YYEKEE (reference sequence). The CDR3 loop reads CASSWAFNSEQFF. The CDR3 nucleotides read TGTGCCAGCAGCTGGGCCTTCAACTCTGAGCAGTTCTTC.